These 6 T cell receptor beta chains originate from one sample sequenced in a study. TCRdb recomputed calls from the 5' RACE reads with MiXCR, one row per CDR3 protein. The sample shows around 52,000 distinct CDR3 sequences, around 26% of them seen only once. Sequenced sample: tumor-infiltrating memory CD4+ T cells sorted from the breast tumor. Subset given: memory CD4+ T cells, CD4+CD45RO+CD25-. The receptors stem from a female donor with breast cancer.

CDR3 bases: TGTGCCAGTACCCCGGTCGCAGGGGGCGTTCAGCCCCAGCATTTT. This encodes CASTPVAGGVQPQHF. V usage is TRBV19 and J usage is TRBJ1-5; TRBD1 matches at 8 bases. Germline loops: CDR1 LNHDA, CDR2 SQIVND (reference sequence). With 7 bases clipped from V and 6 bases from J, the junction kept 11 bases outside the gene matches. The CDR3 totals 15 residues.

By its share, this clonotype is medium-sized. The J gene is TRBJ1-5, the V gene TRBV7-2; D unclear. Germline assignment: CDR1 SGHTA and CDR2 FQGNSA. The CDR3 has 15 amino acids. V was shortened by 2 bases and J by 0 bases, with 8 bases between the two germline ends. The CDR3 sequence: CASSLMAGSNQPQHF. CDR3 DNA sequence: TGTGCCAGCAGCTTAATGGCGGGTAGCAATCAGCCCCAGCATTTT. Full variable domain (rest looked up from reference TRBV7-2 and TRBJ1-5): GAGVSQSPSNKVTEKGKDVELRCDPISGHTALYWYRQSLGQGLEFLIYFQGNSAPDKSGLPSDRFSAERTGGSVSTLTIQRTQQEDSAVYLCASSLMAGSNQPQHFGDGTRLSIL.

V usage is TRBV4-2 and J usage is TRBJ2-6; D is ambiguous. Germline values: CDR1 LGHNA, CDR2 YNFKEQ. V was trimmed by 4 bases and J by 0 bases, leaving 7 bases between them. CDR3 length equals 15 residues. CDR3 protein: CASSRLDSGANVLTF. CDR3 DNA sequence: TGTGCCAGCAGCCGCCTAGACTCTGGGGCCAACGTCCTGACTTTC.

The J gene is TRBJ2-3, the V gene TRBV20-1, with D tentatively TRBD1 or TRBD2 (6 bases each). The CDR3 contains 15 residues. V was trimmed by 3 bases and J by 4 bases, leaving 17 bases between them. CDR1 and CDR2 (germline): DFQATT, SNEGSKA (reference sequence). CDR3 in amino acids: CSASGPGGHADTQYF. The CDR3 DNA follows: TGCAGTGCTAGCGGACCCGGGGGCCACGCAGATACGCAGTATTTT.

V and J are TRBV29-1 and TRBJ2-3; TRBD1 or TRBD2 may be the D gene (5 bases each). The CDR3 spans 13 residues. Trimming stripped 4 bases from V and 6 bases from J, with 14 bases between. Germline V CDR1 and CDR2: SQVTM, ANQGSEA. Written as DNA, the CDR3 is TGCAGCGTTGCCGGGGCCACCAGGGATACGCAGTATTTT. Its protein product is CSVAGATRDTQYF.

This clonotype appeared a few times. The chain carries TRBV5-4 and TRBJ2-7; D remains unclear. The CDR3 runs to 13 residues. The V end was cut by 4 bases, the J end by 6 bases, with 14 bases between. CDR1 and CDR2 from the germline V gene are SGHNT and YYREEE (reference sequence). CDR3 DNA: TGTGCCAGCAGCATGTCCCCCAGTAGCGAGCAGTACTTC. Its protein product is CASSMSPSSEQYF.